The 21 T cell receptor beta chains below were found in one sample sequenced in a study of identical twins. TCRdb reprocessed the 5' RACE reads with MiXCR, giving one entry per CDR3 protein. Here the sample spans 1.5 million or so distinct CDR3 sequences, 32% being singletons. Sequencing was done on a sample of cord blood. These receptors all come from a newborn girl in good health.

This clonotype has only a few counts. The chain uses TRBV20-1 and TRBJ2-7; D assignment may be TRBD1 or TRBD2 (6 bases each). Between the trimmed V and J ends, which lost 5 bases and 1 base, there was a span of 12 bases. CDR1 is DFQATT and CDR2 is SNEGSKA in the germline V gene (reference sequence). The CDR3 extends over 13 amino acids. The DNA of the CDR3 is TGCAGTGCTCTGGGGGGCGAGTCCTACGAGCAGTACTTC. It encodes CSALGGESYEQYF.

About this clonotype: It may be a read error: a sequence one base away is much more abundant. V usage is TRBV12-3 or TRBV12-4 and J usage is TRBJ2-1; D might be TRBD1 (6 bases). The CDR3 extends over 15 amino acids. In DNA, the CDR3 is TGTCCCAGCAGTTTAGGGCAGGGGACCTACAATGAGCAGTTCTTC. It specifies CPSSLGQGTYNEQFF.

This clonotype was detected only a few times. V and J are TRBV19 and TRBJ1-2; D call uncertain. The CDR3 has 12 amino acids. Germline V gene data show CDR1 as LNHDA and CDR2 as SQIVND (reference sequence). Trimming stripped 0 bases from V and 8 bases from J, with 7 bases between. The CDR3 is CASSIDYRGYTF. CDR3 DNA: TGTGCCAGTAGTATAGACTATAGAGGCTACACCTTC.

This clonotype was seen a handful of times. This chain uses TRBV29-1 with TRBJ2-7; the D call may be TRBD1 or TRBD2 (5 bases each). Germline V lookup: CDR1 SQVTM, CDR2 ANQGSEA. Trimming stripped 4 bases from V and 7 bases from J, with 14 bases between. The CDR3 is made up of 12 amino acids. DNA for the CDR3: TGCAGCGTTGTTAGGGGTCGGGATGAGCAGTACTTC. This translates into CSVVRGRDEQYF.

Only a few counts were recorded for this clonotype. The chain joins TRBV5-1 to TRBJ2-4, with 8 positions matching TRBD2. The J call may be in error: the DNA end matches TRBJ2-5 better. The CDR3 is 15 residues long. Germline V lookup: CDR1 SGHRS, CDR2 YFSETQ. The CDR3 reads CASSQWTSRQETQYF. The CDR3 nucleotides are TGCGCCAGCAGCCAATGGACTAGCAGGCAAGAGACCCAGTACTTC.

The V and J genes are TRBV20-1 and TRBJ2-7; perhaps TRBD1 as D (5 bases). The CDR3 is 13 amino acids. The V end lost 1 base, the J end lost 4 bases, and 11 bases lay between the germline ends. Germline V gene sequence: CDR1 DFQATT, CDR2 SNEGSKA (reference sequence). The CDR3 coding sequence is TGCAGTGCTAGAGTCCGTCAGGGTTACGAGCAGTACTTC. Translation: CSARVRQGYEQYF.

This clonotype was seen at least ten times. J is TRBJ2-7 and V is TRBV12-3 or TRBV12-4, with a possible D match to TRBD2 (6 bases). The CDR3 runs 11 residues. V dropped 4 bases and J dropped 10 bases, with 11 bases sitting between them. Written as DNA, the CDR3 is TGTGCCAGCAGTTCAGCGGGCCTCCAGTACTTC. It is translated as CASSSAGLQYF.

This clonotype was seen more than once but under ten times. This chain connects TRBV28 to TRBJ2-3, with D unclear. Germline V CDR1 and CDR2: MDHEN, SYDVKM. CDR3 size: 16 residues. Deletions cut 5 bases from V and 5 bases from J, with 20 bases between. The CDR3 here is CASSPESDFPRDTQYF. Written as DNA, the CDR3 is TGTGCCAGCAGTCCCGAATCTGACTTTCCCCGAGATACGCAGTATTTT.

The table lists this clonotype with a few counts. The chain uses TRBV7-8 and TRBJ2-1, with D possibly being TRBD1 (5 bases). The CDR3 is made up of 12 amino acids. Germline V gives CDR1 SGHVS, CDR2 FQNEAQ. V was clipped by 4 bases and J by 9 bases, with 10 bases between them. DNA of the CDR3: TGTGCCAGCAGCTCCAAAAGGGGTGAGCAGTTCTTC. The encoded protein is CASSSKRGEQFF. The whole variable domain, filled in from reference TRBV7-8 and TRBJ2-1, reads GAGVSQSPRYKVAKRGQDVALRCDPISGHVSLFWYQQALGQGPEFLTYFQNEAQLDKSGLPSDRFFAERPEGSVSTLKIQRTQQEDSAVYLCASSSKRGEQFFGPGTRLTVL.

This clonotype came up a few times. The chain recombines TRBV20-1 with TRBJ1-2, with 11 bases aligning to TRBD1. This CDR3 region has 13 residues. CDR1 is DFQATT and CDR2 is SNEGSKA in the germline V gene (reference sequence). Unmatched junction bases numbered 2, after V lost 1 base and J lost 7 bases. CDR3 sequence (DNA): TGCAGTGCTAGAGGGACAGGGGGCGTTGGCTACACCTTC. This gives the protein CSARGTGGVGYTF.

This clonotype turned up a few times. The chain is built from TRBV7-9 and TRBJ2-7; possibly TRBD1 or TRBD2 for D (5 bases each). Germline CDR1 reads SEHNR; CDR2 reads FQNEAQ (reference sequence). CDR3 length: 13 residues. V lost 5 bases and J lost 6, with 14 bases in between. The CDR3 DNA reads as TGTGCCAGCAGCGGACTCGACAGCTTCGAGCAGTACTTC. Residues: CASSGLDSFEQYF.

At least ten counts were recorded for this clonotype. V and J are TRBV6-1 and TRBJ1-2; the D gene is possibly TRBD1 (6 bases). The V gene's germline CDR1 is MNHNS and CDR2 SASEGT. The CDR3 loop spans 14 amino acids. Trimming shortened V by 2 bases and J by 4 bases, and 11 bases separated the two germline ends. Written as DNA, the CDR3 is TGTGCCAGCAGTGAAAAGGGGGGTCGCTATGGCTACACCTTC. Its protein is CASSEKGGRYGYTF.

The CDR3 DNA is TGTGCCAGCAGTTCATGGGACAGGGGGCGAGGGACTGAAGCTTTCTTT. It is translated as CASSSWDRGRGTEAFF. The chain carries TRBV28 and TRBJ1-1; 12 nucleotides align to TRBD1. The germline CDR1 and CDR2 sequences are MDHEN and SYDVKM. The J segment lost 5 bases and the V segment lost 4 bases, leaving 8 bases of the junction unmatched. CDR3 length: 16 amino acids.

The chain employs TRBV10-3 and TRBJ2-3, with TRBD1 identical over 9 bases. CDR3 length: 15 amino acids. With V trimmed by 0 bases and J by 4 bases, 2 bases remained unmatched. Germline CDR1 reads ENHRY; CDR2 reads SYGVKD. CDR3 in DNA: TGTGCCATCAGTGAGTCGAGGACAGGGGCAGATACGCAGTATTTT. Translated, it gives CAISESRTGADTQYF.

The chain carries TRBV28 and TRBJ2-3; tentative D call: TRBD1 (7 bases). CDR1 is MDHEN, CDR2 SYDVKM, per germline. With 5 bases removed from V and 6 bases from J, the gap between germline ends came to 24 bases. The CDR3 sequence is 17 residues long. The CDR3 reads CASSRPGGSTEVDTQYF. The CDR3 coding sequence is TGTGCCAGCAGTAGGCCAGGGGGGTCGACAGAAGTGGATACGCAGTATTTT.

Concerning this clonotype: Its ends do not fully match the called genes, so a read error is possible. V gene TRBV20-1 combines with J gene TRBJ2-1, with 8 bases lining up with TRBD2. The germline gives CDR1 DFQATT, CDR2 SNEGSKA (reference sequence). The CDR3 consists of 16 residues. The CDR3 reads CNAIKAGEWSYNEQFF. CDR3 in DNA: TGCAATGCTATTAAAGCGGGAGAGTGGTCCTACAATGAGCAGTTCTTC.

V is TRBV7-2 and J is TRBJ2-1; no reliable D call. The CDR3 has 13 residues. CDR1 and CDR2 from the germline V gene are SGHTA and FQGNSA. Trimming removed 3 bases at V and 10 bases at J, with 13 bases between. The CDR3 loop is CASSLPAQFEQFF. The CDR3 nucleotides read TGTGCCAGCAGCTTGCCCGCCCAATTCGAGCAGTTCTTC.

This chain uses TRBV20-1 with TRBJ2-5; D is possibly TRBD1 (6 bases). The J call may be incorrect, as the DNA end agrees better with TRBJ2-7. Germline CDR1 and CDR2: DFQATT and SNEGSKA (reference sequence). The CDR3 consists of 15 residues. Here the CDR3 reads CSARVWDTGSYEQYF. As DNA, the CDR3 is TGCAGTGCTAGGGTCTGGGACACCGGCTCCTACGAGCAGTACTTC.

The chain carries TRBV4-1 and TRBJ2-3; 7 bases are shared with TRBD2. V lost 1 base and J lost 4; bases outside the gene matches: 8. CDR3 length: 16 amino acids. Germline CDR1 is MGHRA and CDR2 is YSYEKL. CDR3 in DNA: TGCGCCAGCAGCCAAGTGGGCGGGAGACCCCCAGATACGCAGTATTTT. It translates to CASSQVGGRPPDTQYF.

This clonotype was picked up a small number of times. CDR3 residues: CASSQAGQSNTEAFF. DNA of the CDR3: TGCGCCAGCAGCCAAGCGGGACAGTCAAACACTGAAGCTTTCTTT. The rearrangement joins TRBV4-1 to TRBJ1-1; TRBD1 matches 7 bases. CDR3 length: 15 amino acids. The germline CDR1 and CDR2 sequences are MGHRA and YSYEKL. V lost 1 base, J lost 2 bases, and 4 bases stayed unmatched.

This clonotype appeared a few times. The chain combines TRBV3-1 with TRBJ2-7, with a weak D call TRBD1 (5 bases). V lost 5 bases and J lost 2, with 16 bases in between. Germline V gene data show CDR1 as LGHDT and CDR2 as YNNKEL (reference sequence). CDR3 length equals 15 residues. The CDR3 DNA reads as TGTGCCAGCAGCAATCGTCGGACAACCGCCTACGAGCAGTACTTC. As protein: CASSNRRTTAYEQYF.